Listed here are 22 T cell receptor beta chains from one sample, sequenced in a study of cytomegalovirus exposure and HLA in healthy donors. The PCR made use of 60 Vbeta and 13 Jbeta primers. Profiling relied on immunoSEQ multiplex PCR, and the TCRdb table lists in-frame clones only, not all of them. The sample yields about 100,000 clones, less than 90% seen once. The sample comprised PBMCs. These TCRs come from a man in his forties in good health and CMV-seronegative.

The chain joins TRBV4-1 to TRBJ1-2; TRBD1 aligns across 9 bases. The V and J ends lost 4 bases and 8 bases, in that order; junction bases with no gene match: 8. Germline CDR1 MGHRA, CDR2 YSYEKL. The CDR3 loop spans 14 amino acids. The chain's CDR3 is CASSRPGQGSGYTF. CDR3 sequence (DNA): TGCGCCAGCAGCCGACCGGGACAGGGAAGCGGCTACACCTTC.

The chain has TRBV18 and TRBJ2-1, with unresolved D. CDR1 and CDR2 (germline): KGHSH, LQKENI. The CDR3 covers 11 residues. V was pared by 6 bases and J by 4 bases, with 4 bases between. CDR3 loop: CASSQYNEQFF. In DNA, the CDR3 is TGTGCCAGCTCGCAGTACAATGAGCAGTTCTTC.

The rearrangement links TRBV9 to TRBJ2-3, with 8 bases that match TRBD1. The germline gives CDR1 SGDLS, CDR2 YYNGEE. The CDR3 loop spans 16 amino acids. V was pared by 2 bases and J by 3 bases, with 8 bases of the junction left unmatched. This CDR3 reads CASSVLTGVKTDTQYF. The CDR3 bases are TGTGCCAGCAGCGTCCTGACAGGGGTAAAGACAGATACGCAGTATTTT.

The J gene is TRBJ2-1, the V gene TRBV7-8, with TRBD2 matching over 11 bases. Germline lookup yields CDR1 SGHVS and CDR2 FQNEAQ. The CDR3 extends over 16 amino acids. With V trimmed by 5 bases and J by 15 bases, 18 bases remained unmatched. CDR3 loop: CASSPQRLAGLSTPFF. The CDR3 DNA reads TGTGCCAGCAGCCCTCAGCGACTAGCGGGGCTGAGCACGCCGTTCTTC.

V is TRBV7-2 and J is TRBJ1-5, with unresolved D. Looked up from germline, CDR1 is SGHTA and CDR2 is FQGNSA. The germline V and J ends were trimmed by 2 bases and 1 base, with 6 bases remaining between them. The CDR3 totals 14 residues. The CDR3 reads CASSLSRSNQPQHF. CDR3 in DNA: TGTGCCAGCAGCTTAAGCCGCAGCAATCAGCCCCAGCATTTT.

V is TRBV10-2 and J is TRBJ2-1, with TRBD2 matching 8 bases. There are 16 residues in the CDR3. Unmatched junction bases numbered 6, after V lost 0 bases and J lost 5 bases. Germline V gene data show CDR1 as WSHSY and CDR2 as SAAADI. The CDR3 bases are TGCGCCAGCAGTGAGTCAAGGCGGGGGGTTAACAATGAGCAGTTCTTC. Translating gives CASSESRRGVNNEQFF.

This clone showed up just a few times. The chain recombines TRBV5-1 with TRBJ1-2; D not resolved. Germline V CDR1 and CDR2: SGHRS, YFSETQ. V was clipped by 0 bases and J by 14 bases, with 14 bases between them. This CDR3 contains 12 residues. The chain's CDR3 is CASSLEAYPATF. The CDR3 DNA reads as TGCGCCAGCAGCTTGGAGGCCTACCCAGCGACCTTC.

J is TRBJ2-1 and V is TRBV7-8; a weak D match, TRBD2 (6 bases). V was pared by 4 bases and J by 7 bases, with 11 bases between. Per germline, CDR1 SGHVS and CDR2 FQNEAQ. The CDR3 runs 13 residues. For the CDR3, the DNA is TGTGCCAGCAGCTCCCCCCGGGGGAATGAGCAGTTCTTC. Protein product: CASSSPRGNEQFF. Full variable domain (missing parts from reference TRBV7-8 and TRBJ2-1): GAGVSQSPRYKVAKRGQDVALRCDPISGHVSLFWYQQALGQGPEFLTYFQNEAQLDKSGLPSDRFFAERPEGSVSTLKIQRTQQEDSAVYLCASSSPRGNEQFFGPGTRLTVL.

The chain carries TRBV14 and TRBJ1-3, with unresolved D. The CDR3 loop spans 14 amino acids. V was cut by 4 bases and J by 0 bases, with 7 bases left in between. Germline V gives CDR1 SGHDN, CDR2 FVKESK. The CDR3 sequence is CASSRPSSGNTIYF. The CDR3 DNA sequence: TGTGCCAGCAGCCGTCCCAGCTCTGGAAACACCATATATTTT.

The CDR3 bases are TGTGCCAGCTCACCAGGAACAGGGGCTAATGAAAAACTGTTTTTT. Protein: CASSPGTGANEKLFF. This sequence joins TRBV18 and TRBJ1-4; TRBD1 matches at 7 bases. The germline V gene has CDR1 KGHSH and CDR2 LQKENI. V was clipped by 2 bases and J by 3 bases; unmatched bases: 3. This CDR3 contains 15 residues.

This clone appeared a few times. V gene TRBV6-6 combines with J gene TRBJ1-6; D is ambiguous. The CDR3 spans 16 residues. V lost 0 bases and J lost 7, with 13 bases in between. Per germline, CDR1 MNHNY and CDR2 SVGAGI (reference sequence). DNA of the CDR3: TGTGCCAGCAGTTACTCTGGAGGTGTTCGAAATTCACCCCTCCACTTT. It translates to CASSYSGGVRNSPLHF.

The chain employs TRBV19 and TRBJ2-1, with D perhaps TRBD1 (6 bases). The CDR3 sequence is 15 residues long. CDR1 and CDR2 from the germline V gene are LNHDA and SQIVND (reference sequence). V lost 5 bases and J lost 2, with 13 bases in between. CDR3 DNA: TGTGCCAGTAGTCTGGCCGGGACAACCTACAATGAGCAGTTCTTC. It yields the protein CASSLAGTTYNEQFF.

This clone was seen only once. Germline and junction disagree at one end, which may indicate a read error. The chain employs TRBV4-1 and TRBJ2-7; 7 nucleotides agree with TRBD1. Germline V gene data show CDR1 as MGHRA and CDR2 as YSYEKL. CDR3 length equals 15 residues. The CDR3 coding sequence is TGCGTCAGCAGCATAAGACAGGGTACGGGCTACGAGCAGTACTTC. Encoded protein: CVSSIRQGTGYEQYF.

The CDR3 nucleotides are TGCGCCAGCAGCTTGGATGGCCGCCCTGGCTATGGCTACACCTTC. Its protein is CASSLDGRPGYGYTF. The chain employs TRBV5-1 and TRBJ1-2; D is unclear. Trimming stripped 0 bases from V and 4 bases from J, with 13 bases between. CDR1 is SGHRS, CDR2 YFSETQ, per germline. CDR3 length: 15 amino acids.

CDR3 nucleotide sequence: TGTGCCAGCAGCCCAAAGGACAGTCTCATGGAGACCCAGTACTTC. Amino acids: CASSPKDSLMETQYF. The chain carries TRBV9 and TRBJ2-5, with D perhaps matching TRBD1 (6 bases). Trimming removed 4 bases from V and 5 bases from J, with 18 bases in between. CDR1 and CDR2 (germline): SGDLS, YYNGEE. The CDR3 runs to 15 residues. Full variable domain (rest looked up from reference TRBV9 and TRBJ2-5): DSGVTQTPKHLITATGQRVTLRCSPRSGDLSVYWYQQSLDQGLQFLIQYYNGEERAKGNILERFSAQQFPDLHSELNLSSLELGDSALYFCASSPKDSLMETQYFGPGTRLLVL.

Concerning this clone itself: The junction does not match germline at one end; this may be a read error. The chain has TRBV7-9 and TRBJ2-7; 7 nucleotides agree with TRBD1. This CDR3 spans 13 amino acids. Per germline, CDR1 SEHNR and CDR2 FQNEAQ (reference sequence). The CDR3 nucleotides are TGTTCCAGCAGTCTAGGGGGCGTTTACGAGCAGTACTTC. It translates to CSSSLGGVYEQYF.

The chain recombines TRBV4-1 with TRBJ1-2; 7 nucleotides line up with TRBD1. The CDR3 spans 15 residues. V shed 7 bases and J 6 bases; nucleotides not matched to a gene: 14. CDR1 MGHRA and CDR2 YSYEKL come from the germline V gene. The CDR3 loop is CASNTQGEFPDGYTF. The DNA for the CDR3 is TGCGCCAGCAACACCCAGGGGGAATTCCCGGATGGCTACACCTTC.

The CDR3 coding sequence is TGTGCCAGCTCTCTTGGAGCCAATCAGCCCCAGCATTTT. Amino acid sequence: CASSLGANQPQHF. This rearrangement joins TRBV11-2 to TRBJ1-5; no clear D gene. Germline V gene sequence: CDR1 SGHAT, CDR2 FQNNGV. Between the trimmed V and J ends, which lost 8 bases and 3 bases, there was a span of 11 bases. The CDR3 loop spans 13 amino acids.

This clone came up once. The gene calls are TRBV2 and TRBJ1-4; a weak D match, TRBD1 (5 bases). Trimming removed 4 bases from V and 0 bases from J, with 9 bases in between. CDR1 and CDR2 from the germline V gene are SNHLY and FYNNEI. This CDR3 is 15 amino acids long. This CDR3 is CASSGGDSTNEKLFF. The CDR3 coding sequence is TGTGCCAGCAGTGGGGGGGATTCAACTAATGAAAAACTGTTTTTT.

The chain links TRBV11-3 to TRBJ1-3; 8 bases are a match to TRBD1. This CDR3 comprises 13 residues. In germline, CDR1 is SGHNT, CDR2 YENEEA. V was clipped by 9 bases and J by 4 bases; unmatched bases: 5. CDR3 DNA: TGTGCCAGTTCGACAGGGGCCGGAAACACCATATATTTT. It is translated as CASSTGAGNTIYF.

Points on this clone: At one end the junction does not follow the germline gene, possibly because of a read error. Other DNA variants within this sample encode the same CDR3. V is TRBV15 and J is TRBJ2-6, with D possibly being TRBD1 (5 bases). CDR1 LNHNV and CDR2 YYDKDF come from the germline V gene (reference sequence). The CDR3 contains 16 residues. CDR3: CATSRVRDSGANVLTF. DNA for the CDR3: TGTGCCACCAGCAGAGTTCGAGACTCTGGGGCCAACGTCTTGACTTTC.

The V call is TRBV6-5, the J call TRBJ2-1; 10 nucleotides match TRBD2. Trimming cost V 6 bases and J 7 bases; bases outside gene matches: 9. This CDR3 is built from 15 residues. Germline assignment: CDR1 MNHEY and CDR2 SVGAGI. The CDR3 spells CASSPAGGISNEQFF. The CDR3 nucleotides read TGTGCCAGCAGCCCAGCGGGGGGGATCTCGAATGAGCAGTTCTTC.